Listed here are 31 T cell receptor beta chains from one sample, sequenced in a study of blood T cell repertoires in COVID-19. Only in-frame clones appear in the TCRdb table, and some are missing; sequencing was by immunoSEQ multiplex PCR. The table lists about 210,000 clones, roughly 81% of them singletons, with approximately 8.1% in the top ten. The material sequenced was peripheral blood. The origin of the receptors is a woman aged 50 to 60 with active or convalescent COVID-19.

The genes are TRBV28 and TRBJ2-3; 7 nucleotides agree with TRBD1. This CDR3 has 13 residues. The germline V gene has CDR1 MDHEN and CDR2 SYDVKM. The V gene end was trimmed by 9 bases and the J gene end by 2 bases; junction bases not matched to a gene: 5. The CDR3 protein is CASHRGPTDTQYF. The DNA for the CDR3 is TGTGCCAGTCACAGGGGCCCCACAGATACGCAGTATTTT.

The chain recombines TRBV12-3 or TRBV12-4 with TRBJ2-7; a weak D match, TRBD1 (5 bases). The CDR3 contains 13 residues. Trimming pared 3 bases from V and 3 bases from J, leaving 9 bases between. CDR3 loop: CASSFRVDYEQYF. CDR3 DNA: TGTGCCAGCAGTTTCAGGGTGGACTACGAGCAGTACTTC.

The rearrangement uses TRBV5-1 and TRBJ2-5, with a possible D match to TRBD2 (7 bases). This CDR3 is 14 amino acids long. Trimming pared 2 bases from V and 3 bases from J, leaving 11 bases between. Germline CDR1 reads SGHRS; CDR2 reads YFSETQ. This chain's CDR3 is CASSLGGGEETQYF. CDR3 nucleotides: TGCGCCAGCAGCTTAGGGGGAGGGGAAGAGACCCAGTACTTC.

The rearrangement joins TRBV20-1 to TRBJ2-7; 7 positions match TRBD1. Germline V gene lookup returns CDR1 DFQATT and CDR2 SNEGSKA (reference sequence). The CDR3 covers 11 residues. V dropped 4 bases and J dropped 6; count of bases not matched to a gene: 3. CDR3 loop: CSANDRVEQYF. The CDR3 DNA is TGCAGTGCTAACGACAGGGTCGAGCAGTACTTC.

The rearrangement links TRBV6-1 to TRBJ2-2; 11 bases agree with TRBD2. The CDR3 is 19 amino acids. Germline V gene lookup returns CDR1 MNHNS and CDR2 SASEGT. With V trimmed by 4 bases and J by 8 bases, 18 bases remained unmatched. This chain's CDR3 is CASSVWPGGGLAGGGELFF. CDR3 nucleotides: TGTGCCAGCAGTGTCTGGCCCGGAGGCGGTCTAGCGGGAGGAGGGGAGCTGTTTTTT.

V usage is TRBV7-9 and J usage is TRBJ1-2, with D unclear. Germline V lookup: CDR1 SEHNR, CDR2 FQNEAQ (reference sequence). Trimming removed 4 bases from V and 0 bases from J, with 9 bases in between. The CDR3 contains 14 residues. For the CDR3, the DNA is TGTGCCAGCAGCTCCGCCGGGACTAACTATGGCTACACCTTC. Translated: CASSSAGTNYGYTF.

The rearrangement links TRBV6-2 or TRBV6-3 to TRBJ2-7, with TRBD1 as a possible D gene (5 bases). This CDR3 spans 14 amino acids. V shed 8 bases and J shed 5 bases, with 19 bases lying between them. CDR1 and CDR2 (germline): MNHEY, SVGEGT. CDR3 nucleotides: TGTGCCAGCCGCCCCCAGGGAAACCTCCACGAGCAGTACTTC. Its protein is CASRPQGNLHEQYF.

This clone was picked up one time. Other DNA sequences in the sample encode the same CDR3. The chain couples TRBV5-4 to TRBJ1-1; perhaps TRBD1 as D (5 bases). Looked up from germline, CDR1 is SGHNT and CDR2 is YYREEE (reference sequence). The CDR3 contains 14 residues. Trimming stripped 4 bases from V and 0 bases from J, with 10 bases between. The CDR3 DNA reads TGTGCCAGCAGCCGAGACAGTTTGAACACTGAAGCTTTCTTT. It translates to CASSRDSLNTEAFF.

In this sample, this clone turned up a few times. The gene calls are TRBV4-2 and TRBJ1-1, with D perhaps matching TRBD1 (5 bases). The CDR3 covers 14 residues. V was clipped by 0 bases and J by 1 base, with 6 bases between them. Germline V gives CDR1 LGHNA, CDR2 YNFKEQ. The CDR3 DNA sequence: TGTGCCAGCAGCCAAGATGGGGCGAACACTGAAGCTTTCTTT. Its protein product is CASSQDGANTEAFF.

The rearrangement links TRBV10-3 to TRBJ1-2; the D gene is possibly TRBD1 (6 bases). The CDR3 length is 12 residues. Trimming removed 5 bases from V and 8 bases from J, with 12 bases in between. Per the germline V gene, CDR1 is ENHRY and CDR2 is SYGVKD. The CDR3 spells CAISLDRVGYTF. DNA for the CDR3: TGTGCCATCAGTCTGGACAGAGTGGGCTACACCTTC.

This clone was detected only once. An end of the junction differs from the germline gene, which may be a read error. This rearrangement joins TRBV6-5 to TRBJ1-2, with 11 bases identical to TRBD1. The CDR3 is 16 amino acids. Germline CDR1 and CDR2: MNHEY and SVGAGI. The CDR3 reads CASSYRGTGGIDGYTF. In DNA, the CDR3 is TGTGCCAGCAGTTACAGGGGGACAGGGGGAATTGATGGTTACACCTTC.

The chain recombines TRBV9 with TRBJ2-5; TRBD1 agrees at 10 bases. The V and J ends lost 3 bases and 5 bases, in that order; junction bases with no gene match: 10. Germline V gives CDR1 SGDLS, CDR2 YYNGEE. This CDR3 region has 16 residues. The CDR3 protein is CASSALATGGVETQYF. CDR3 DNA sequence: TGTGCCAGCAGCGCCTTGGCGACAGGGGGCGTGGAGACCCAGTACTTC.

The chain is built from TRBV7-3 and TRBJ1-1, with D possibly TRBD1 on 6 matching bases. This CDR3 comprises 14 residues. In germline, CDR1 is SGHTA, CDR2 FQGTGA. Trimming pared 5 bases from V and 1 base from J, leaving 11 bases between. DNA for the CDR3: TGTGCCAGCAGCCTCGGACAGAGGAACACTGAAGCTTTCTTT. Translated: CASSLGQRNTEAFF. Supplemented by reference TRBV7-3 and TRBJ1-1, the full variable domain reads GAGVSQTPSNKVTEKGKYVELRCDPISGHTALYWYRQSLGQGPEFLIYFQGTGAADDSGLPNDRFFAVRPEGSVSTLKIQRTERGDSAVYLCASSLGQRNTEAFFGQGTRLTVV.

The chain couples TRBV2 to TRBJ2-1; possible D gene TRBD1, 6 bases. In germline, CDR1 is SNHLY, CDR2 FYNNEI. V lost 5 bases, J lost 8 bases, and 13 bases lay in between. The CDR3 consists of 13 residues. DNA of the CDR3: TGTGCCAGCAGTTGGTCTGGGGGCCATGAGCAGTTCTTC. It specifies CASSWSGGHEQFF.

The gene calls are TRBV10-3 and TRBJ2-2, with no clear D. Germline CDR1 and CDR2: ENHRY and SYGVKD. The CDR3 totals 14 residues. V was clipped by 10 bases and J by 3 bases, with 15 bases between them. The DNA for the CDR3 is TGTGCCACAACTCCGCTCAAAGACACCGGGGAGCTGTTTTTT. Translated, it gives CATTPLKDTGELFF.

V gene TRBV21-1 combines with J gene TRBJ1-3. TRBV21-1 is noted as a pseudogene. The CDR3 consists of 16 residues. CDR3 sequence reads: CASSKPFYMEGNTIYF. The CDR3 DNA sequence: TGTGCCAGCAGCAAACCTTTTTACATGGAGGGAAACACCATATATTTT.

This chain's CDR3 is CASSLGGAGELFF. CDR3 DNA sequence: TGTGCCAGCAGCTTGGGAGGCGCCGGGGAGCTGTTTTTT. The chain uses TRBV5-4 and TRBJ2-2; D unclear. The CDR3 contains 13 residues. In germline, CDR1 is SGHNT, CDR2 YYREEE (reference sequence). V lost 0 bases, J lost 6 bases, and 6 bases lay in between.

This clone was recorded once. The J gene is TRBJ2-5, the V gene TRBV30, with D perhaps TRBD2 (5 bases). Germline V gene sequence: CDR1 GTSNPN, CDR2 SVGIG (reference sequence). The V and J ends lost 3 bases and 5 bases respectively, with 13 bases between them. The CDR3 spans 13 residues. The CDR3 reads CAWSAGGMETQYF. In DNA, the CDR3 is TGTGCCTGGAGCGCGGGTGGGATGGAGACCCAGTACTTC.

The CDR3 nucleotides are TGTGCCAGCAGCTTAGGGGGACAGGTCTCCTACGAGCAGTACTTC. The encoded protein is CASSLGGQVSYEQYF. The rearrangement uses TRBV7-2 and TRBJ2-7; 8 bases map to TRBD1. The trim removed 1 base at V and 0 bases at J, leaving 2 bases unmatched. The CDR3 is 15 amino acids. CDR1 SGHTA and CDR2 FQGNSA come from the germline V gene.

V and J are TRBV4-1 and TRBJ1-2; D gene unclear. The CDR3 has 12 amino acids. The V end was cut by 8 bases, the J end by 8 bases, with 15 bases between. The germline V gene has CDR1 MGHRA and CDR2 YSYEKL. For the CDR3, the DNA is TGCGCCAGCCCGGGAGATACGAGGGGCTACACCTTC. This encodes CASPGDTRGYTF.

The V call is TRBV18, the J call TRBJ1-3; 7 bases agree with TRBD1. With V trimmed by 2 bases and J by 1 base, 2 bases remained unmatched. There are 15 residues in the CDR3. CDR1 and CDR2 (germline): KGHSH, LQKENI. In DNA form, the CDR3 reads TGTGCCAGCTCACCAGACAGGGTGTCTGGAAACACCATATATTTT. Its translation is CASSPDRVSGNTIYF.

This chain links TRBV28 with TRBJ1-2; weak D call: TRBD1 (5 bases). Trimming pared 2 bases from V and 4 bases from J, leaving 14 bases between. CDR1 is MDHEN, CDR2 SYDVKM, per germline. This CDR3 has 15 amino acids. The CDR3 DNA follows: TGTGCCAGCAGTTTAGCGACCCTCGGGGGCTATGGCTACACCTTC. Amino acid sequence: CASSLATLGGYGYTF.

The CDR3 reads CASSSQGMNTEAFF. The CDR3 DNA reads TGTGCCAGTTCCTCGCAGGGCATGAACACTGAAGCTTTCTTT. The rearrangement uses TRBV7-2 and TRBJ1-1, with D perhaps matching TRBD1 (5 bases). The CDR3 runs to 14 residues. Germline V CDR1 and CDR2: SGHTA, FQGNSA. Trimming took 9 bases from V and 0 from J, leaving 14 bases between them. The full variable domain, completed using reference TRBV7-2 and TRBJ1-1, is GAGVSQSPSNKVTEKGKDVELRCDPISGHTALYWYRQSLGQGLEFLIYFQGNSAPDKSGLPSDRFSAERTGGSVSTLTIQRTQQEDSAVYLCASSSQGMNTEAFFGQGTRLTVV.

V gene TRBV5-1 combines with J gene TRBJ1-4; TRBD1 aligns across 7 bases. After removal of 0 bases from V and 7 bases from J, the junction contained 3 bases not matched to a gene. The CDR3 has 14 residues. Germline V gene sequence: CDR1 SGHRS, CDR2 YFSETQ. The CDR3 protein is CASSLAGGVEKLFF. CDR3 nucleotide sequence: TGCGCCAGCAGCTTGGCAGGGGGAGTTGAAAAACTGTTTTTT.

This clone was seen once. CDR3 DNA: TGTGCCTGGAGCCGCGATTCACCCCTCCACTTT. It yields the protein CAWSRDSPLHF. This chain uses TRBV30 with TRBJ1-6; D is uncertain. V was cut by 3 bases and J by 8 bases, with 5 bases left in between. The CDR3 covers 11 residues. Germline CDR1 reads GTSNPN; CDR2 reads SVGIG (reference sequence).

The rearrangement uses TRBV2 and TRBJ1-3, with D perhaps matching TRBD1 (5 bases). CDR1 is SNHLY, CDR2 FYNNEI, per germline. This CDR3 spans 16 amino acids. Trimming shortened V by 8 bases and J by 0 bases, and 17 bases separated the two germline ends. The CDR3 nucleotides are TGTGCCAGCTCGAGGACACCTAAAATCTCTGGAAACACCATATATTTT. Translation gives CASSRTPKISGNTIYF.

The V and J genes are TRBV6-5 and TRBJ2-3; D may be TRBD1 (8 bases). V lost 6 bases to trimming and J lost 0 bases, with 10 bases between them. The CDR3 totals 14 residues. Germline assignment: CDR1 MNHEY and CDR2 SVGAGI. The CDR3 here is CASRQGGSTDTQYF. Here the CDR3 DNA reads TGTGCCAGCAGACAGGGGGGGAGCACAGATACGCAGTATTTT.

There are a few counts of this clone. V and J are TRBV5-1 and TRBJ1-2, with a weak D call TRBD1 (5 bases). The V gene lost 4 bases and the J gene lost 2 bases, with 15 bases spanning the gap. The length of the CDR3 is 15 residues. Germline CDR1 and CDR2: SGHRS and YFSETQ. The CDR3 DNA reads TGCGCCAGCAGCCCCGGGGGAGGGGAGAACTATGGCTACACCTTC. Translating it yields CASSPGGGENYGYTF.

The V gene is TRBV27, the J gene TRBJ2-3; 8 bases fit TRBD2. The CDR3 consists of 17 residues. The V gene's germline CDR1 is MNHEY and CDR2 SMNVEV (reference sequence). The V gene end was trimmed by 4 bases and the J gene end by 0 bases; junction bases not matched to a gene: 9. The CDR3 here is CASSSPGLGPSTDTQYF. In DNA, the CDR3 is TGTGCCAGCAGTTCCCCGGGACTAGGCCCTAGCACAGATACGCAGTATTTT.

The CDR3 region has the DNA TGTGCCAGTAGTATAAGGGCGGGGGTGAGCTCCTACAATGAGCAGTTCTTC. It is translated as CASSIRAGVSSYNEQFF. The chain combines TRBV19 with TRBJ2-1; 7 bases agree with TRBD2. With 2 bases clipped from V and 0 bases from J, the junction kept 7 bases outside the gene matches. CDR3 size: 17 residues. Germline values: CDR1 LNHDA, CDR2 SQIVND (reference sequence).

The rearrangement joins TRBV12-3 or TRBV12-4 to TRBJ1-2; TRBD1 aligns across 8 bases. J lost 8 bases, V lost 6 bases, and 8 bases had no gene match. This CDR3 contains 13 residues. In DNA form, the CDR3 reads TGTGCCAGCAGCTATCAGGGGGCGTGGGGCTACACCTTC. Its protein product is CASSYQGAWGYTF.